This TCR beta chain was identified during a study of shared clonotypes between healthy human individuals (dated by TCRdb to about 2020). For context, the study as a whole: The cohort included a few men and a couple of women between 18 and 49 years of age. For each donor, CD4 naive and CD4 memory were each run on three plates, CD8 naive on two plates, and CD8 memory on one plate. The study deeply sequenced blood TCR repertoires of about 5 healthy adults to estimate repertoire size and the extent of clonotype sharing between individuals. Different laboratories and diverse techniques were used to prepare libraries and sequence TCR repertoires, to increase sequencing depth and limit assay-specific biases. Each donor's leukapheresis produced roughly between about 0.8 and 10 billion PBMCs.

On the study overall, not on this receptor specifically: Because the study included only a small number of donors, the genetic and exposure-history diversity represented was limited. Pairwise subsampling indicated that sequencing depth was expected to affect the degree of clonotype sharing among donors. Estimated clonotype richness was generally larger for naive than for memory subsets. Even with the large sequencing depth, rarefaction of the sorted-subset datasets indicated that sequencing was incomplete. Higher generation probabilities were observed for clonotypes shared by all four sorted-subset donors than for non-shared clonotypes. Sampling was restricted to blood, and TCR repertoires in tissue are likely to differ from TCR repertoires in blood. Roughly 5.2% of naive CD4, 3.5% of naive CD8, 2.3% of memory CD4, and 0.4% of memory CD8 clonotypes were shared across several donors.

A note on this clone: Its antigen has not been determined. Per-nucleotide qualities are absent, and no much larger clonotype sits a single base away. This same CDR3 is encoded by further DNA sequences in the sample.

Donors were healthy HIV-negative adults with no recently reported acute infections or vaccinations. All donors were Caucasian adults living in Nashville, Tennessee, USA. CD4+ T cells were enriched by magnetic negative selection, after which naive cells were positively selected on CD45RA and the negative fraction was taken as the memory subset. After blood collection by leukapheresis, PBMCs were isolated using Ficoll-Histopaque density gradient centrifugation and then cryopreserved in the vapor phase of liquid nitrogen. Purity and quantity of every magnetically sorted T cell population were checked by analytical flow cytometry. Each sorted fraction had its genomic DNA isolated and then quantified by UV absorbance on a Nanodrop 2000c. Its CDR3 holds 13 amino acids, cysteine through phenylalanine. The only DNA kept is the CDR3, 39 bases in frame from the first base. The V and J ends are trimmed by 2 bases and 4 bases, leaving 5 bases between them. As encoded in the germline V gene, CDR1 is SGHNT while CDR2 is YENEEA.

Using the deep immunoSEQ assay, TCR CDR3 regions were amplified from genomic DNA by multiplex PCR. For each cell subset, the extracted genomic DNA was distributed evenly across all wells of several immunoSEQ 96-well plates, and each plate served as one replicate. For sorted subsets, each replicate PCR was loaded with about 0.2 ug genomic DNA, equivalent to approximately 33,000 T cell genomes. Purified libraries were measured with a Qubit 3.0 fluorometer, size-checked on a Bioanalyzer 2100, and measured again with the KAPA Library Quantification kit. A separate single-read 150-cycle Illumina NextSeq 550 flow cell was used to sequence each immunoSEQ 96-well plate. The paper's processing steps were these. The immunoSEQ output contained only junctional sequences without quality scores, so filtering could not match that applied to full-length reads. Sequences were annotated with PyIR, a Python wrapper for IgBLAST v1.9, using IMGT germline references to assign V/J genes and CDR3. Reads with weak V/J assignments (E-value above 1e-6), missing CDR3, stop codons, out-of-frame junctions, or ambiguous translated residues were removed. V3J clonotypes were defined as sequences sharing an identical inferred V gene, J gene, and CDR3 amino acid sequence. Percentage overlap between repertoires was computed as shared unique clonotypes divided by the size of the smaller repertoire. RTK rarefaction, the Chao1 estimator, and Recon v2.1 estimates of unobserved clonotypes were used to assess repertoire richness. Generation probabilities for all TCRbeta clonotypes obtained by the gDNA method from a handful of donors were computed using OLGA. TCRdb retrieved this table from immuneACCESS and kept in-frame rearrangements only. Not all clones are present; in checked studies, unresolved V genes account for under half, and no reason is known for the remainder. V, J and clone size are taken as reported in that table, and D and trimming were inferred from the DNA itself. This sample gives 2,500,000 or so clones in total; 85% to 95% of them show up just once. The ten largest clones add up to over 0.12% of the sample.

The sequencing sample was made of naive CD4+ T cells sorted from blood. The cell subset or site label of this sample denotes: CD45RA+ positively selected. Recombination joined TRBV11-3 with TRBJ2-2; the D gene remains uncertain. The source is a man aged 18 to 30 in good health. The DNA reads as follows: TGTGCCAGCAGCTTACTGGTCACCGGGGAGCTGTTTTTT. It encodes CASSLLVTGELFF.